A single T cell receptor (beta chain) is shown here with its context. The data were obtained in a study of blood T cell repertoires in COVID-19. Study-wide background: The study drew acute and convalescent COVID-19 samples from the United States, Italy and Spain.

Germline CDR1 SGHTA, CDR2 FQGNSA. The CDR3 sequence is 15 residues long. V lost 6 bases, J lost 6 bases, and 9 bases stayed unmatched. Measured with immunoSEQ multiplex PCR; TCRdb has only the in-frame clones, and not every one. The data contain about 80,000 clones, 65% to 85% of them seen just once; the ten biggest clones take up 16%. This TCR was sampled from a man aged 70 or older with active or convalescent COVID-19. The sequencing input was peripheral blood. V gene TRBV7-2 combines with J gene TRBJ2-1, with TRBD2 matching 9 bases. CDR3 residues: CASSLGTSRGNEQFF. The DNA for the CDR3 is TGTGCCAGCAGTCTTGGGACTAGCAGGGGCAATGAGCAGTTCTTC.